These T cell receptor beta chains were read from a single sample in a study of shared clonotypes between healthy human individuals. The method was immunoSEQ multiplex PCR; TCRdb's version includes in-frame clones alone and lacks a portion of them. The repertoire holds millions of clones, with over 85% as singletons. The material sequenced was naive CD4+ T cells sorted from blood. These receptors were taken from a man between 18 and 29 years old in good health. The CDR3 runs from the conserved cysteine through the conserved F or W. The D gene is left open where the match is weak. Some rows have no size entry. The others give once, few or many, or a class for an expanded clone.

TRBV13	TRBJ2-1	NA	NA	CASSFSLVSRNEQFF	TGTGCCAGCAGCTTCTCACTAGTTTCCCGCAATGAGCAGTTCTTC
TRBV9	TRBJ2-2	NA	NA	CASSTRSDGTGELFF	TGTGCCAGCAGCACCCGGAGCGATGGCACCGGGGAGCTGTTTTTT
TRBV28	TRBJ1-1	NA	NA	CASSLSRPGTEAFF	TGTGCCAGCAGTTTATCCCGACCAGGGACTGAAGCTTTCTTT
TRBV7-8	TRBJ2-7	NA	NA	CASSSPWAREQYF	TGTGCCAGCAGCTCCCCCTGGGCCCGAGAGCAGTACTTC
TRBV5-4	TRBJ1-2	NA	NA	CASSFFGRSEDYGYTF	TGTGCCAGCAGTTTTTTCGGGAGATCTGAAGACTATGGCTACACCTTC
TRBV14	TRBJ1-1	TRBD1	once	CASSLSGTGRNVAFF	TGTGCCAGCAGCCTGTCCGGGACAGGGCGAAACGTGGCTTTCTTT
TRBV11-3	TRBJ2-1	TRBD2	NA	CASSSPGTSGTNNEQFF	TGTGCCAGCAGCTCCCCTGGTACTAGCGGGACCAACAATGAGCAGTTCTTC
TRBV7-7	TRBJ2-1	NA	NA	CASSLVGSREQFF	TGTGCTAGCAGCCTAGTGGGGTCTCGTGAGCAGTTCTTC
TRBV9	TRBJ1-4	NA	NA	CASSVGGANEKLFF	TGTGCCAGCAGCGTAGGGGGGGCTAATGAAAAACTGTTTTTT
TRBV7-2	TRBJ2-7	NA	NA	CASSLGPEQYF	TGTGCCAGCAGCTTGGGTCCCGAGCAGTACTTC
TRBV23-1	TRBJ2-6	TRBD1	NA	CASSHATGEAGANVLTF	TGCGCCAGCAGTCACGCGACAGGGGAAGCTGGGGCCAACGTCCTGACTTTC
TRBV10-3	TRBJ2-2	TRBD1	once	CAISGNRGNTGELFF	TGTGCCATCAGTGGGAACAGGGGTAACACCGGGGAGCTGTTTTTT
TRBV6-6	TRBJ1-1	NA	NA	CASSAPNTEAFF	TGTGCCAGCTCTGCACCGAACACTGAAGCTTTCTTT
TRBV28	TRBJ1-2	TRBD1	NA	CALRDRGWGYTF	TGTGCCCTTAGGGACAGGGGCTGGGGCTACACCTTC
TRBV13	TRBJ2-2	NA	once	CASSFVTGELFF	TGTGCCAGCAGCTTTGTGACCGGGGAGCTGTTTTTT
TRBV21-1	TRBJ2-1	NA	NA	CASSKPALHSGEQFF	TGTGCCAGCAGCAAACCAGCCCTACACAGCGGTGAGCAGTTCTTC
TRBV5-1	TRBJ2-2	NA	NA	CASFRGADTGELFF	TGCGCCAGCTTTCGAGGGGCGGACACCGGGGAGCTGTTTTTT
TRBV27	TRBJ2-2	NA	NA	CASSLVVQATGELFF	TGTGCCAGCAGTTTAGTCGTACAGGCCACCGGGGAGCTGTTTTTT
TRBV19	TRBJ2-2	TRBD1	NA	CASSTTGTAHTGELFF	TGTGCCAGTAGTACAACCGGGACAGCTCACACCGGGGAGCTGTTTTTT
TRBV19	TRBJ2-6	TRBD1	NA	CASSKGQGRTKGANVLTF	TGTGCCAGTAGTAAGGGACAGGGAAGGACTAAGGGGGCCAACGTCCTGACTTTC
TRBV11-2	TRBJ2-3	NA	few	CASSLNLDADTQYF	TGTGCCAGCAGCTTGAACTTAGATGCAGATACGCAGTATTTT
TRBV6-6	TRBJ2-7	NA	NA	CASSYRSGPYEQYF	TGTGCCAGCAGTTACCGTTCCGGACCCTACGAGCAGTACTTC
TRBV5-1	TRBJ1-3	NA	once	CASSLDRSPGNTIYF	TGCGCCAGCAGCTTGGACAGGTCCCCTGGAAACACCATATATTTT
TRBV4-1	TRBJ2-1	NA	NA	CASSQDPQQGSYNEQFF	TGCGCCAGCAGCCAAGATCCACAGCAGGGATCCTACAATGAGCAGTTCTTC
TRBV30	TRBJ2-7	NA	NA	CAWSVQRGRSSYEQYF	TGTGCCTGGAGTGTACAGAGGGGTAGGAGCTCCTACGAGCAGTACTTC
TRBV5-1	TRBJ2-5	NA	NA	CASSSYRVGETQYF	TGCGCCAGCAGCTCGTACAGGGTCGGGGAGACCCAGTACTTC
TRBV2	TRBJ2-5	NA	once	CASSPRGEETQYF	TGTGCCAGCAGTCCGAGGGGAGAAGAGACCCAGTACTTC
TRBV5-4	TRBJ2-7	NA	NA	CASSLPGLESYEQYF	TGTGCCAGCAGCTTACCGGGACTGGAGAGTTACGAGCAGTACTTC
TRBV5-1	TRBJ2-3	NA	NA	CASSSYSTDTQYF	TGCGCCAGCAGCTCGTACAGCACAGATACGCAGTATTTT
TRBV6-5	TRBJ2-7	NA	NA	CASSYSTSAYEQYF	TGTGCCAGCAGTTACTCGACTTCGGCCTACGAGCAGTACTTC
TRBV5-4	TRBJ2-7	TRBD1	NA	CASSAPGTGYEQYF	TGTGCCAGCAGCGCTCCCGGGACAGGGTACGAGCAGTACTTC
TRBV4-1	TRBJ2-7	NA	once	CASSQDRRGYEQYF	TGCGCCAGCAGCCAAGATAGGAGGGGCTACGAGCAGTACTTC
TRBV10-3	TRBJ2-5	TRBD2	once	CAISERLAGGGETQYF	TGTGCCATCAGTGAGAGACTAGCGGGAGGGGGGGAGACCCAGTACTTC
TRBV30	TRBJ2-7	NA	NA	CAWRPPEGDQGEQYF	TGTGCCTGGAGGCCTCCTGAAGGGGACCAAGGGGAGCAGTACTTC
TRBV6-5	TRBJ2-3	NA	NA	CASSYTSPTVDTQYF	TGTGCCAGCAGTTACACTAGCCCGACCGTGGATACGCAGTATTTT
TRBV6-5	TRBJ2-1	NA	NA	CASSYPYADPYNEQFF	TGTGCCAGCAGTTACCCCTACGCGGACCCCTACAATGAGCAGTTCTTC
TRBV15	TRBJ1-5	NA	NA	CAILRVNDQPQHF	TGTGCTATACTCCGGGTCAATGATCAGCCCCAGCATTTT
TRBV28	TRBJ1-5	TRBD1	many	CASSLIDRGSQPQHF	TGTGCCAGCAGTCTTATTGACAGGGGGAGTCAGCCCCAGCATTTT
TRBV28	TRBJ2-7	TRBD1	NA	CASRTGGEYEQYF	TGTGCCAGCAGGACAGGGGGCGAGTACGAGCAGTACTTC
TRBV7-2	TRBJ1-2	TRBD1	NA	CASSLGVWQGGNYGYTF	TGTGCCAGCAGCTTAGGAGTTTGGCAGGGGGGTAACTATGGCTACACCTTC
TRBV7-3	TRBJ2-1	NA	NA	CASSLGTSSYNEQFF	TGTGCCAGCAGCTTAGGGACCAGCTCCTACAATGAGCAGTTCTTC
TRBV28	TRBJ1-5	NA	NA	CASSSAMIGHSNQPQHF	TGTGCCAGCAGTTCCGCTATGATCGGACATAGCAATCAGCCCCAGCATTTT
TRBV7-9	TRBJ1-6	TRBD1	NA	CASSSGTGVSLNSPLHF	TGTGCCAGCAGCTCCGGGACAGGAGTTTCGCTTAATTCACCCCTCCACTTT
TRBV4-2	TRBJ2-1	TRBD2	NA	CASSHAIVAGGNEQFF	TGTGCCAGCAGCCACGCAATAGTAGCGGGGGGGAATGAGCAGTTCTTC
TRBV28	TRBJ1-3	TRBD1	NA	CASNPRGRLDTIYF	TGTGCCAGCAATCCAAGGGGGCGCTTGGACACCATATATTTT
TRBV28	TRBJ2-2	NA	NA	CASSLGTLGTGELFF	TGTGCCAGCAGTTTGGGGACATTAGGCACCGGGGAGCTGTTTTTT
TRBV29-1	TRBJ2-2	NA	NA	CSVGLVNTGELFF	TGCAGCGTTGGTCTAGTGAACACCGGGGAGCTGTTTTTT
TRBV5-1	TRBJ1-1	NA	NA	CASSLGSGAVNTEAFF	TGCGCCAGCAGCTTGGGGTCGGGGGCGGTGAACACTGAAGCTTTCTTT
TRBV11-2	TRBJ2-1	TRBD2	NA	CASSLAGGTYNEQFF	TGTGCCAGCTCCTTAGCGGGAGGAACCTACAATGAGCAGTTCTTC
TRBV18	TRBJ2-1	TRBD1	NA	CASSQGTGGHNEQFF	TGTGCCAGCTCGCAGGGGACAGGGGGGCATAATGAGCAGTTCTTC
TRBV11-2	TRBJ1-1	TRBD1	once	CASSGDRSSFLNTEAFF	TGTGCCAGCAGCGGGGACAGGAGTTCTTTTTTGAACACTGAAGCTTTCTTT
TRBV27	TRBJ2-7	TRBD2	NA	CASSRLAGGDEQYF	TGTGCCAGCAGTCGACTAGCGGGAGGAGACGAGCAGTACTTC
TRBV6-1	TRBJ1-2	NA	NA	CASSAGQGLLHYGYTF	TGTGCCAGCAGTGCCGGGCAGGGGTTACTACACTATGGCTACACCTTC
TRBV7-9	TRBJ2-7	NA	NA	CASSVVGGYEQYF	TGTGCCAGCAGCGTTGTGGGGGGCTACGAGCAGTACTTC
TRBV28	TRBJ2-3	NA	NA	CASSPPGTLTDTQYF	TGTGCCAGCAGCCCTCCCGGGACTCTCACAGATACGCAGTATTTT